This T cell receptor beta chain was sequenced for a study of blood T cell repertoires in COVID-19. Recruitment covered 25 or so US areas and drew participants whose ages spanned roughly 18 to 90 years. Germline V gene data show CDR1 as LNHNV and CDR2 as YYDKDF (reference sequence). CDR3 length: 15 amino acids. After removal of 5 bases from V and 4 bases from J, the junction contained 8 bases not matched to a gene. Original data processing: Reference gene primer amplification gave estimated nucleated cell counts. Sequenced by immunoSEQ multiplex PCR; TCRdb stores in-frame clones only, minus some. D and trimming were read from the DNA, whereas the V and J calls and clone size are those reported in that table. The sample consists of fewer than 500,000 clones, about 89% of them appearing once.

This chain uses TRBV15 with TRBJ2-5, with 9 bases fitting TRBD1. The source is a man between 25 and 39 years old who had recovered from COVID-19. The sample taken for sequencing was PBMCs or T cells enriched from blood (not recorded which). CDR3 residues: CATSVRQGVGETQYF. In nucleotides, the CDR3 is TGTGCCACCAGCGTAAGACAGGGGGTGGGAGAGACCCAGTACTTC.